Listed below are T cell receptor beta chains from one sample, sequenced in a study of shared clonotypes between healthy human individuals. TCRdb's table, derived via immunoSEQ multiplex PCR, lists solely in-frame clones and lacks some. The table includes a few million clones, about 93% detected once. The specimen sequenced was naive CD8+ T cells from PBMCs. These receptors all come from a man younger than 35 in good health. Some clones in this sample may be carry-over from other donors' samples. Each CDR3 is given with its conserved first and last residue. D genes are given only for firm matches. The size field is filled for only some rows; it gives once, few, many or a size class.

>TRBJ1-2|-|TRBV14|-
TGTGCCAGCAGCCAAGTTGGAGGCTATGGCTACACCTTC
CASSQVGGYGYTF
>TRBJ2-7|-|TRBV5-6|-
TGTGCCAGCAGCTTCTGGAACAGCGCCTACGAGCAGTACTTC
CASSFWNSAYEQYF
>TRBJ2-4|-|TRBV11-2|TRBD2
TGTGCCAGCAGCTTAGGCTCTAGCGGGGCCTGGGAAGACATTCAGTACTTC
CASSLGSSGAWEDIQYF
>TRBJ2-7|-|TRBV27|-
TGTGCCAGCAGTTCAAGCGCCGGGGCCGCTACCTACGAGCAGTACTTC
CASSSSAGAATYEQYF
>TRBJ2-1|-|TRBV28|TRBD1
TGTGCCAGCAGAACCCGGGACAGGGAGGACAATGAGCAGTTCTTC
CASRTRDREDNEQFF
>TRBJ2-7|-|TRBV7-9|-
TGTGCCAGCAGCCACGACGGGGAGCAGTACTTC
CASSHDGEQYF
>TRBJ2-7|-|TRBV9|-
TGTGCCAGCAGCCCCCACGACAGCCACTACGAGCAGTACTTC
CASSPHDSHYEQYF
>TRBJ2-3|-|TRBV9|-
TGTGCCAGCAGCTCTTTGCCGGGACGGATTAATTTT
CASSSLPGRINF
>TRBJ1-4|-|TRBV27|TRBD1
TGTGCCAGCAGTTTGTGGACAGGGGGTAATGAAAAACTGTTTTTT
CASSLWTGGNEKLFF
>TRBJ2-1|-|TRBV11-2|TRBD2
TGTGCCAGCCGGGCGGGAGGCAATGAGCAGTTCTTC
CASRAGGNEQFF
>TRBJ2-7|-|TRBV18|TRBD1
TGTGCCAGCTCACCCCGGACAGGAGAAACCTACGAGCAGTACTTC
CASSPRTGETYEQYF
>TRBJ2-7|-|TRBV6-1|TRBD1
TGTGCCAGCAGTGGACGGGACAGTTCCTACGAGCAGTACTTC
CASSGRDSSYEQYF
>TRBJ2-5|-|TRBV11-1|-
TGTGCCAGCAGTCCCCCGAGGGAACAAGAGACCCAGTACTTC
CASSPPREQETQYF
>TRBJ1-1|few|TRBV6-6|TRBD1
TGTGCCAGCAGTTACGGGGACAGGGGTATCCCTGAAGCTTTCTTT
CASSYGDRGIPEAFF
>TRBJ2-1|-|TRBV21-1|-
TGTGCCAGCAGCACCAGGACTAGCGGGAGTCGCCTGTCCTACAATGAGCAGTTCTTC
CASSTRTSGSRLSYNEQFF
>TRBJ2-7|-|TRBV5-5|-
TGTGCCAGCAGCTTGTTTGCCGGTTTCAACTACGAGCAGTACTTC
CASSLFAGFNYEQYF
>TRBJ2-1|-|TRBV12-5|-
TGTGCTAGTGGTTGGGGCAGCGGCCCCGCCATTGAGCAGTTCTTC
CASGWGSGPAIEQFF
>TRBJ1-5|-|TRBV9|-
TGTGCCAGCAGCGTAGGTTCGGGGAGGCAGCCCCAGCATTTT
CASSVGSGRQPQHF
>TRBJ2-5|-|TRBV4-1|TRBD2
TGCGCCAGCAGCCTCCGACTAGCGGGAGTAGAGACCCAGTACTTC
CASSLRLAGVETQYF
>TRBJ2-3|once|TRBV2|-
TGTGCCAGCAGAGGTAGGGTTGCAGATACGCAGTATTTT
CASRGRVADTQYF
>TRBJ2-1|-|TRBV18|-
TGTGCCAGCTCACCGGACAGAGCTGCTACCCCTTACTTGTTTGCTGAGCAGTTCTTC
CASSPDRAATPYLFAEQFF
>TRBJ2-4|-|TRBV4-1|-
TGCGCCAGCAGCGACCACCGGCAGGCGGGCATTCAGTACTTC
CASSDHRQAGIQYF
>TRBJ2-7|-|TRBV29-1|-
TGCAGCGCCCTTGGGCAGGGTCCCTACGAGCAGTACTTC
CSALGQGPYEQYF
>TRBJ2-3|-|TRBV9|TRBD2
TGTGCCAGCAGCGCGGGACTAGCGGGCACAGATACGCAGTATTTT
CASSAGLAGTDTQYF
>TRBJ1-3|-|TRBV27|TRBD1
TGTGCCAGCAGTGACAGGGGAAGCACCATATATTTT
CASSDRGSTIYF
>TRBJ2-7|-|TRBV7-8|TRBD1
TGTGCCAGCAGCTTAGAGGGGACAGGGATCCTCTACGAGCAGTACTTC
CASSLEGTGILYEQYF
>TRBJ1-5|-|TRBV9|TRBD1
TGTGCCAGCAGCGGTGGGACAGGGGTGAGCAATCAGCCCCAGCATTTT
CASSGGTGVSNQPQHF
>TRBJ1-2|-|TRBV29-1|-
TGCAGCGTTGTCCAGGGAGGGTATGGCTACACCTTC
CSVVQGGYGYTF
>TRBJ2-7|once|TRBV28|-
TGTGCCAGCAGTTTCTCAGGGGAGCAGTACTTC
CASSFSGEQYF
>TRBJ2-1|-|TRBV15|TRBD1
TGTGCCACCAGCTCGTGGGGACAGCGGTTCTTC
CATSSWGQRFF
>TRBJ2-7|-|TRBV6-1|TRBD1
TGTGCCAGCAGAGACAGGGGCGGCGACGAGCAGTACTTC
CASRDRGGDEQYF
>TRBJ2-7|-|TRBV10-1|-
TGCGCCAGCAGTGGGGGCTCCGAGCAGTACTTC
CASSGGSEQYF
>TRBJ2-6|-|TRBV5-1|TRBD1
TGCGCCACCTCGGGACAGGGGGTCTCTGGGGCCAACGTCCTGACTTTC
CATSGQGVSGANVLTF
>TRBJ1-2|-|TRBV30|-
TGTGCCTGGAGTCTCGGGCCGCTGGGGAGTGGCTACACCTTC
CAWSLGPLGSGYTF
>TRBJ1-5|-|TRBV7-8|-
TGTGCCAGCAGCTCCAGGGTGGATAGCAATCAGCCCCAGCATTTT
CASSSRVDSNQPQHF
>TRBJ2-7|-|TRBV7-9|-
TGTGCCAGCAGCCGCTCGTCCCCCTACGAGCAGTACTTC
CASSRSSPYEQYF
>TRBJ2-7|-|TRBV27|-
TGTGCCAGCAGTTTATCTGCGGGCAAGAGGCCTTACGAGCAGTACTTC
CASSLSAGKRPYEQYF
>TRBJ2-3|-|TRBV4-1|-
TGCGCCAGCAGCCAAGGTCCGGGCTCAACAGATACGCAGTATTTT
CASSQGPGSTDTQYF
>TRBJ1-2|-|TRBV6-4|TRBD1
TGTGCCAGCAGTGACTCGGGCAGGGGGCAGGATGGCTACACCTTC
CASSDSGRGQDGYTF
>TRBJ2-2|-|TRBV19|TRBD2
TGTGCCAGTATGGGAGCGGGAGAAGGTTTCCGGGAGCTGTTTTTT
CASMGAGEGFRELFF
>TRBJ2-7|-|TRBV11-3|TRBD2
TGTGCCAGCAGCTCGAGGGGAGGGAAAGACGACGAGCAGTACTTC
CASSSRGGKDDEQYF
>TRBJ2-1|-|TRBV21-1|-
TGTGCCAGCAGCAATTTGGTACGGGACTCCTACAATGAGCAGTTCTTC
CASSNLVRDSYNEQFF
>TRBJ1-5|once|TRBV18|-
TGTGCCAGCTCACCACTTGTGCATCAGCCCCAGCATTTT
CASSPLVHQPQHF
>TRBJ1-2|-|TRBV19|-
TGTGCCAGTAGTATGGCGCCTTCTAACTATGGCTACACCTTC
CASSMAPSNYGYTF
>TRBJ2-3|-|TRBV4-1|-
TGCGCCAGCAGCCAAGGCCTACAGGGCGCGGCAGATACGCAGTATTTT
CASSQGLQGAADTQYF
>TRBJ2-2|-|TRBV6-5|-
TGTGCCAGCGGATCCGGGGAGCTGTTTTTT
CASGSGELFF
>TRBJ2-4|-|TRBV2|TRBD2
TGTGCCAGCAGGGCCGGGACTAGCGCCCTACCCATTCAGTACTTC
CASRAGTSALPIQYF
>TRBJ2-2|-|TRBV7-9|TRBD1
TGTGCCAGCAGCCCAGACAGGGGGAACACCGGGGAGCTGTTTTTT
CASSPDRGNTGELFF
>TRBJ2-7|-|TRBV2|-
TGTGCCAGCAGTGAAGCGCTTCGGACGACCGATCGGGGCGAGCAGTACTTC
CASSEALRTTDRGEQYF
>TRBJ1-2|-|TRBV19|-
TGTGCCAGTAGTATAATCGGCTATGGCTACACCTTC
CASSIIGYGYTF
>TRBJ2-2|-|TRBV30|-
TGTGCCTGGAGTGTACTCCTGGGGCCCCGGCAAGCCGGGGAGCTGTTTTTT
CAWSVLLGPRQAGELFF
>TRBJ1-1|-|TRBV27|-
TGTGCCAGCAGTTTATCGAAGGGGGTAAGCACTGAAGCTTTCTTT
CASSLSKGVSTEAFF
>TRBJ2-5|-|TRBV28|-
TGTGCCAGCAGACCCCGGACGCCTCGGGAGACCCAGTACTTC
CASRPRTPRETQYF
>TRBJ1-5|-|TRBV28|TRBD1
TGTGCCAGCAGTTATGGCCCCGGGACAGAGAGCAATCAGCCCCAGCATTTT
CASSYGPGTESNQPQHF
>TRBJ2-7|-|TRBV7-3|TRBD2
TGTGCCAGCAGCGTATTCGAGGTCACGACCAAGCGGGGTTTCTCCTACGAGCAGTACTTC
CASSVFEVTTKRGFSYEQYF
>TRBJ2-7|-|TRBV27|-
TGTGCCAGCAGCCCGCGGGGCAGAGTAAGTTCCGAGCAGTACTTC
CASSPRGRVSSEQYF
>TRBJ2-7|-|TRBV7-9|-
TGTGCCAGCAGCCGGGACACCCGCTACGAGCAGTACTTC
CASSRDTRYEQYF
>TRBJ2-7|-|TRBV19|-
TGTGCCAGTAGTCTTGGTGGCTACGAGCAGTACTTC
CASSLGGYEQYF
>TRBJ1-5|-|TRBV28|-
TGTGCCAGCAGTAAGGGCCCCTTTAGCAATCAGCCCCAGCATTTT
CASSKGPFSNQPQHF